This T cell receptor (beta chain) was identified during a study of CD8 T cells in Susac syndrome. Germline CDR1 MNHEY, CDR2 SVGAGI. Trimming removed 4 bases from V and 1 base from J, with 11 bases in between. The CDR3 runs 15 residues. An amount of RNA that ranged from roughly 0.45 to 1 ug was reverse transcribed with random hexamers. TCRdb reprocessed the immunoSEQ multiplex PCR reads via MiXCR and lists one record per CDR3 protein. The table records under 250,000 distinct CDR3 sequences, approximately 92% of them present only once. The specimen sequenced was CD4+ T cells from PBMCs. This TCR was recovered from a human donor with multiple sclerosis. This rearrangement joins TRBV6-5 to TRBJ2-1; possibly TRBD2 for D (6 bases). The DNA of the CDR3 is TGTGCCAGCAGTTTGGGGCGGGGATCCTACAATGAGCAGTTCTTC. It encodes CASSLGRGSYNEQFF.